This is a list of T cell receptor beta chains from one sample in a study of T-cell memory formation after mild COVID-19. One entry per CDR3 protein, called by TCRdb with MiXCR from the 5' RACE reads. The sample lists 350,000 to 500,000 distinct CDR3 sequences; more than 15% were seen once. What was sequenced was PBMCs or a T cell subset sorted from them (not recorded which). Receptors originate from a man in his late teens or twenties who had mild COVID-19 (a few samples of this study predate the infection). Cell type and time point are not known. CDR3s include the opening cysteine and the closing phenylalanine or tryptophan. Each record gives: D gene, V gene, clone size, J gene, CDR3 protein, CDR3 DNA. The D gene is left open where the match is weak. The size of a clone is reported for some rows only, either as once, few or many, or as a class for expanded clones.

.	TRBV7-2	few	TRBJ1-4	CASSPRGGRDEKLFF	TGTGCCAGCAGCCCGCGAGGGGGGCGTGATGAAAAACTGTTTTTT
.	TRBV4-1	.	TRBJ1-4	CASRHGGSATNEKLFF	TGCGCCAGCAGGCACGGGGGGTCAGCAACTAATGAAAAACTGTTTTTT
.	TRBV5-6	.	TRBJ2-2	CASSLVTETGELFF	TGTGCCAGCAGCTTGGTTACGGAAACCGGGGAGCTGTTTTTT
.	TRBV7-6	.	TRBJ2-3	CASSLDKRSTDTQYF	TGTGCCAGCAGCTTAGACAAAAGGTCCACAGATACGCAGTATTTT
TRBD2	TRBV27	once	TRBJ2-5	CASKSSGGAGETQYF	TGTGCCAGCAAATCGAGCGGGGGGGCTGGGGAGACCCAGTACTTC
TRBD1	TRBV5-1	.	TRBJ2-7	CASSPQGTGNEQYF	TGCGCCAGCAGCCCGCAGGGGACAGGGAACGAGCAGTACTTC
.	TRBV10-2	few	TRBJ2-1	CASEAGAGAYNEQFF	TGCGCCAGCGAGGCTGGGGCAGGAGCATACAATGAGCAGTTCTTC
TRBD1	TRBV12-3/TRBV12-4	.	TRBJ2-7	CASSFWTGDEQYF	TGTGCCAGCAGTTTCTGGACAGGGGACGAGCAGTACTTC
.	TRBV29-1	few	TRBJ1-2	CSVESRWDFLNYGYTF	TGCAGCGTTGAGAGTCGGTGGGACTTCCTTAACTATGGCTACACCTTC
TRBD2	TRBV7-9	.	TRBJ2-7	CALGGGDPYEQYF	TGTGCCCTTGGGGGGGGGGACCCATACGAGCAGTACTTC
TRBD1	TRBV20-1	.	TRBJ1-5	CSARLDRDGNQPQHF	TGCAGTGCTAGATTGGACAGGGATGGGAATCAGCCCCAGCATTTT
TRBD2	TRBV5-1	few	TRBJ2-3	CASSPSGGPTSTDTQYF	TGCGCCAGCAGCCCGAGCGGGGGGCCTACTAGCACAGATACGCAGTATTTT
.	TRBV29-1	.	TRBJ2-3	CSVERDGSTDTQYF	TGCAGCGTTGAGAGGGACGGAAGTACAGATACGCAGTATTTT
.	TRBV4-2	many	TRBJ1-5	CASSQEWGGQPQHF	TGTGCCAGCAGCCAAGAGTGGGGCGGCCAGCCCCAGCATTTT
.	TRBV19	few	TRBJ2-4	CASSIPMGNIQYF	TGTGCCAGTAGTATCCCGATGGGGAACATTCAGTACTTC
.	TRBV2	.	TRBJ2-7	CASKGSPYEQYF	TGTGCCAGCAAAGGCAGCCCCTACGAGCAGTACTTC
TRBD1	TRBV10-3	.	TRBJ2-3	CAISQGASTDTQYF	TGTGCCATCTCCCAGGGGGCTAGCACAGATACGCAGTATTTT
.	TRBV12-3/TRBV12-4	few	TRBJ1-4	CASSEGMTTNEKLFF	TGTGCCAGCAGCGAAGGGATGACAACTAATGAAAAACTGTTTTTT
.	TRBV4-2	few	TRBJ1-2	CASSQVVREDGGYTF	TGTGCCAGCAGCCAAGTTGTCAGGGAGGATGGTGGCTACACCTTC
TRBD1	TRBV5-6	.	TRBJ2-3	CASSLGAGTVGGTQYF	TGTGCCAGCAGCCTGGGGGCTGGGACAGTTGGTGGTACGCAGTATTTT
.	TRBV4-2	few	TRBJ1-2	CASSQEGQTDYGYTF	TGTGCCAGCAGCCAAGAAGGGCAGACAGACTATGGCTACACCTTC
TRBD1	TRBV6-5	few	TRBJ2-7	CASSPRAPGTGSYEQYF	TGTGCCAGCAGTCCCCGGGCCCCCGGGACAGGGTCCTACGAGCAGTACTTC
.	TRBV6-5	few	TRBJ1-4	CASSYSRAGEKLFF	TGTGCCAGCAGCTACAGTAGGGCGGGTGAAAAACTGTTTTTT
.	TRBV7-6	few	TRBJ2-7	CASSEGVGPSYEQYF	TGTGCCAGCAGCGAAGGGGTAGGGCCCTCCTACGAGCAGTACTTC
TRBD1	TRBV12-3/TRBV12-4	few	TRBJ1-1	CASSLGTGYLNTEAFF	TGTGCCAGCAGTTTGGGGACAGGCTACCTGAACACTGAAGCTTTCTTT
.	TRBV9	.	TRBJ2-5	CASSVRSASETQYF	TGTGCCAGCAGCGTACGATCAGCATCGGAGACCCAGTACTTC
.	TRBV5-6	few	TRBJ2-6	CASSFWQGSSGANVLTF	TGTGCCAGCAGCTTCTGGCAGGGGAGCTCTGGGGCCAACGTCCTGACTTTC
TRBD1	TRBV29-1	.	TRBJ1-1	CSGTTGAEAFF	TGCAGCGGAACGACAGGGGCTGAAGCTTTCTTT
.	TRBV6-2/TRBV6-3	many	TRBJ2-2	CASSRTRVRNTGELFF	TGTGCCAGCAGCCGGACGCGGGTGAGAAACACCGGGGAGCTGTTTTTT
TRBD2	TRBV5-1	few	TRBJ2-3	CASSVGTSGSDTQYF	TGCGCCAGCAGCGTTGGGACTAGTGGTTCGGATACGCAGTATTTT
TRBD1	TRBV7-3	.	TRBJ2-5	CASSFQGQAETQYF	TGTGCCAGCAGCTTCCAGGGACAGGCAGAGACCCAGTACTTC
.	TRBV6-5	many	TRBJ1-2	CASSYSLGGLDGYTF	TGTGCCAGCAGTTACTCCCTCGGAGGGCTGGATGGCTACACCTTC
TRBD2	TRBV7-2	few	TRBJ2-1	CASSRGPAGTSGPSRDEQFF	TGTGCCAGCAGCCGGGGGCCCGCCGGGACTAGCGGGCCCTCTAGGGATGAGCAGTTCTTC
.	TRBV7-2	many	TRBJ2-3	CASSRQLSSTDTQYF	TGTGCCAGCAGCCGCCAGTTATCCAGCACAGATACGCAGTATTTT
.	TRBV7-9	many	TRBJ2-5	CASSLSSAQETQYF	TGTGCCAGCAGCTTGTCTAGCGCCCAAGAGACCCAGTACTTC
.	TRBV2	many	TRBJ1-1	CASSEVNTEAFF	TGTGCCAGCAGTGAGGTAAACACTGAAGCTTTCTTT
TRBD2	TRBV4-2	.	TRBJ2-3	CASSQESGGKTQYF	TGTGCCAGCAGCCAAGAATCGGGGGGGAAGACGCAGTATTTT
.	TRBV12-5	.	TRBJ2-2	CASSRPIHRAPNTGELFF	TGTGCTAGTTCCCGCCCGATCCACAGGGCCCCGAACACCGGGGAGCTGTTTTTT
TRBD2	TRBV5-1	few	TRBJ2-5	CASSNGLAGALTQYF	TGCGCCAGCAGCAACGGACTAGCGGGGGCCCTGACCCAGTACTTC
TRBD2	TRBV4-1	few	TRBJ2-5	CASSHGGRDETQYF	TGCGCCAGCAGCCACGGAGGGAGGGATGAGACCCAGTACTTC
.	TRBV20-1	.	TRBJ1-4	CSAARDATNEKLFF	TGCAGTGCAGCCAGGGACGCAACTAATGAAAAACTGTTTTTT
.	TRBV5-5	.	TRBJ2-7	CASSPRAGGATYEQYF	TGTGCCAGCAGCCCCAGGGCTGGAGGGGCCACCTACGAGCAGTACTTC
.	TRBV6-2/TRBV6-3	few	TRBJ1-5	CASTHWGPNYSNQPQHF	TGTGCCAGCACTCACTGGGGACCGAACTATAGCAATCAGCCCCAGCATTTT
TRBD2	TRBV11-2	few	TRBJ2-3	CASSLVSSGGPQDTQYF	TGTGCCAGCAGCTTAGTATCTAGCGGGGGCCCCCAGGATACGCAGTATTTT
TRBD1	TRBV6-5	few	TRBJ2-7	CASSWGVLTGASSYEQYF	TGTGCCAGCAGTTGGGGGGTGTTGACAGGGGCTTCATCCTACGAGCAGTACTTC
TRBD1	TRBV2	.	TRBJ1-5	CASSSQGAGEPQHF	TGTGCCAGCAGTTCACAGGGGGCTGGGGAGCCCCAGCATTTT
.	TRBV4-2	.	TRBJ1-1	CASSPGVVGVGTEAFF	TGTGCCAGCAGCCCGGGAGTTGTGGGGGTGGGCACTGAAGCTTTCTTT
TRBD2	TRBV20-1	few	TRBJ2-5	CSARETSGYQETQYF	TGCAGTGCTAGAGAAACTAGCGGTTACCAAGAGACCCAGTACTTC
.	TRBV28	.	TRBJ2-5	CASSFKGGLQETQYF	TGTGCCAGCAGTTTTAAGGGGGGCCTCCAAGAGACCCAGTACTTC
TRBD1	TRBV7-2	few	TRBJ1-6	CASSWDREYSPLHF	TGTGCCAGCAGCTGGGACAGGGAATATTCACCCCTCCACTTT
TRBD1	TRBV2	.	TRBJ1-1	CASWGQENTEAFF	TGTGCCAGCTGGGGACAGGAGAACACTGAAGCTTTCTTT
.	TRBV29-1	few	TRBJ1-1	CSVARGNTEAFF	TGCAGCGTGGCGCGGGGGAACACTGAAGCTTTCTTT
.	TRBV5-1	few	TRBJ2-7	CASSPRDTAYEQYF	TGCGCCAGCAGCCCCCGGGACACCGCCTACGAGCAGTACTTC
.	TRBV6-2/TRBV6-3	few	TRBJ2-5	CASSYSMKTQYF	TGTGCCAGCAGTTACTCGATGAAGACCCAGTACTTC
.	TRBV4-1	few	TRBJ2-4	CASSQGSGAIQYF	TGCGCCAGCAGCCAAGGATCAGGGGCCATTCAGTACTTC